Listed here are 8 T cell receptor beta chains from one sample, sequenced in a study of cytomegalovirus exposure and HLA in healthy donors. Primers included in the PCR were 60 Vbeta and 13 Jbeta primers. Clones were read by immunoSEQ multiplex PCR, and TCRdb kept only the in-frame ones, dropping some. The sample carries roughly 140,000 clones, about 75% recorded once. The sample consisted of PBMCs. The receptors were gathered from a man aged 18-30 years in good health and CMV-seronegative.

The chain uses TRBV4-1 and TRBJ2-7; 8 nucleotides line up with TRBD2. CDR1 is MGHRA and CDR2 is YSYEKL in the germline V gene. The CDR3 sequence is 14 residues long. After removal of 6 bases from V and 3 bases from J, the junction contained 7 bases not matched to a gene. In DNA, the CDR3 is TGCGCCAGCAGAAGAATAGCGGGATACTACGAGCAGTACTTC. Its protein is CASRRIAGYYEQYF.

This chain joins TRBV5-1 and TRBJ2-4; 7 nucleotides agree with TRBD2. This CDR3 comprises 17 residues. With 0 bases clipped from V and 1 base from J, the junction kept 7 bases outside the gene matches. Germline V gene data show CDR1 as SGHRS and CDR2 as YFSETQ. The CDR3 sequence is CASSLGEGFLAKNIQYF. The CDR3, as DNA: TGCGCCAGCAGCTTGGGGGAGGGGTTCTTGGCCAAAAACATTCAGTACTTC.

The chain recombines TRBV2 with TRBJ2-2; D call uncertain. Germline lookup yields CDR1 SNHLY and CDR2 FYNNEI. V lost 11 bases and J lost 4, with 17 bases in between. The CDR3 spans 14 residues. CDR3 bases: TGTGCCCACGGTCGTTCCGCCGGCACCGGGGAGCTGTTTTTT. It specifies CAHGRSAGTGELFF.

Comments on this clone: Different DNA sequences within this sample yield the same CDR3. The chain combines TRBV28 with TRBJ2-3, with D uncertain. CDR3 length: 12 residues. Germline V CDR1 and CDR2: MDHEN, SYDVKM. The germline V and J ends were trimmed by 1 base and 4 bases, with 3 bases remaining between them. Here the CDR3 reads CASSLSADTQYF. CDR3 nucleotides: TGTGCCAGCAGTTTATCGGCAGATACGCAGTATTTT.

V usage is TRBV2 and J usage is TRBJ2-1; D is undetermined. The V and J ends lost 5 bases and 4 bases respectively, with 3 bases between them. The CDR3 loop spans 11 amino acids. Germline CDR1 reads SNHLY; CDR2 reads FYNNEI. The CDR3 spells CASSQYNEQFF. The CDR3 region has the DNA TGTGCCAGCAGTCAGTACAATGAGCAGTTCTTC.

This clone was seen a single time. The V call is TRBV6-6, the J call TRBJ2-5; a possible D gene is TRBD2 (6 bases). Trimming shortened V by 11 bases and J by 1 base, and 20 bases separated the two germline ends. The CDR3 is made up of 15 amino acids. In germline, CDR1 is MNHNY, CDR2 SVGAGI (reference sequence). CDR3 protein: CAVQRTGAGQETQYF. The DNA of the CDR3 is TGTGCCGTCCAGCGGACGGGAGCAGGCCAAGAGACCCAGTACTTC.

This sequence joins TRBV10-3 and TRBJ2-5, with D perhaps TRBD2 (5 bases). This CDR3 is 14 amino acids long. Germline V gene lookup returns CDR1 ENHRY and CDR2 SYGVKD. Trimming removed 0 bases from V and 3 bases from J, with 8 bases in between. In nucleotides, the CDR3 is TGTGCCATCAGTGAGTCCGGGGTAAAAGAGACCCAGTACTTC. Protein: CAISESGVKETQYF.

The V gene is TRBV28, the J gene TRBJ2-7; D is perhaps TRBD1 (6 bases). V was pared by 5 bases and J by 3 bases, with 20 bases between. This CDR3 spans 16 amino acids. CDR1 is MDHEN and CDR2 is SYDVKM in the germline V gene. The CDR3, as DNA: TGTGCCAGCAGTCTCATACAGGGTGCGGGTATCTACGAGCAGTACTTC. This gives the protein CASSLIQGAGIYEQYF.